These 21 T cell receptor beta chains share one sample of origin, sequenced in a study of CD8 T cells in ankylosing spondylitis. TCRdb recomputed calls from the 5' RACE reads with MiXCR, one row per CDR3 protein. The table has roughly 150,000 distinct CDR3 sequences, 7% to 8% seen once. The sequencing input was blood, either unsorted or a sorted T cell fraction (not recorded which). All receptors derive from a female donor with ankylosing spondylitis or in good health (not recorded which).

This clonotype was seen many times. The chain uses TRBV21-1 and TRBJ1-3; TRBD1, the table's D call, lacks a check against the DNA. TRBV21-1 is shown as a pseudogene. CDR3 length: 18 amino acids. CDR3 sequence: CASSKKISYREAGNTIYF. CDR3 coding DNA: TGTGCCAGCAGCAAAAAAATTTCCTACAGGGAGGCTGGAAACACCATATATTTT.

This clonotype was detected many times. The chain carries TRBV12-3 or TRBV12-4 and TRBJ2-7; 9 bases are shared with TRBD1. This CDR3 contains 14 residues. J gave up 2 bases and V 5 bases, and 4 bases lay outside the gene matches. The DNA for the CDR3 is TGTGCCAGCAGTCACGGACAGGGGACCTACGAGCAGTACTTC. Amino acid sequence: CASSHGQGTYEQYF.

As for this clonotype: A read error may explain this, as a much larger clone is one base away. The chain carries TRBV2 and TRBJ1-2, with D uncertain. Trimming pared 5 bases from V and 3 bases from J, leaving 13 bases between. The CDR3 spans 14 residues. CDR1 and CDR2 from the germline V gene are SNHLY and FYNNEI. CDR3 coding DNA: TGTGCCAGCAGTCGACCGCACAAGTACTATGGCTACACCTTC. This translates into CASSRPHKYYGYTF.

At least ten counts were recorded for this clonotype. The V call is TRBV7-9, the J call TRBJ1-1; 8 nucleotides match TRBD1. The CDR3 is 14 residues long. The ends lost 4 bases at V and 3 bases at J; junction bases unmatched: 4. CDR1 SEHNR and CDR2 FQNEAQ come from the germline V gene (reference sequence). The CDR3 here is CASSSTGGDTEAFF. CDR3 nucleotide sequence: TGTGCCAGCAGCTCAACAGGGGGGGACACTGAAGCTTTCTTT.

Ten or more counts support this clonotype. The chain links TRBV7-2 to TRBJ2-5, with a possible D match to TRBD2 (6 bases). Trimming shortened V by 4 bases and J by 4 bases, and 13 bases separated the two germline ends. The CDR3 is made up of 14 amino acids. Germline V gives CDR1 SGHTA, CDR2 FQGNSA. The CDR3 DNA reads TGTGCCAGCAGCTCGGGACTCACAACAGAGACCCAGTACTTC. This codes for CASSSGLTTETQYF.

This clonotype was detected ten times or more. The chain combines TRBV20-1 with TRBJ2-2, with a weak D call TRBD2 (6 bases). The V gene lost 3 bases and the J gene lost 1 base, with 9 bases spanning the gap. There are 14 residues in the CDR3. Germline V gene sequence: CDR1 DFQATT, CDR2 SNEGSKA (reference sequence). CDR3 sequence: CSARGLQNTGELFF. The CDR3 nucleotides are TGCAGTGCTAGGGGACTCCAGAACACCGGGGAGCTGTTTTTT.

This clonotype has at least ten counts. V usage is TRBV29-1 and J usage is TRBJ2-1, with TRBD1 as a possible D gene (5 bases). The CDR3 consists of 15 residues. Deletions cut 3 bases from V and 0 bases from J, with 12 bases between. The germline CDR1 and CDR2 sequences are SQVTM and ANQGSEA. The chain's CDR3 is CSVEKDTSSYNEQFF. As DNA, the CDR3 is TGCAGCGTTGAGAAGGACACAAGCTCCTACAATGAGCAGTTCTTC.

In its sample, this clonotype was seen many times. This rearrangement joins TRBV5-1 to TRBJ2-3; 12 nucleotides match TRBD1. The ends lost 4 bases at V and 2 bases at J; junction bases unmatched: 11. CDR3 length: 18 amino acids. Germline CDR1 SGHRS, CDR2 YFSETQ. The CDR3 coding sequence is TGCGCCAGCAGCCCCATAAATCCGGGACAGGGGGCCACAGATACGCAGTATTTT. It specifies CASSPINPGQGATDTQYF.

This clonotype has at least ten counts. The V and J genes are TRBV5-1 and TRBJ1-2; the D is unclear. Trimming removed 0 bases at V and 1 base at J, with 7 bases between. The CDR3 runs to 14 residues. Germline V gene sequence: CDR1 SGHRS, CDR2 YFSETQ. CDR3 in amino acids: CASSLGTINYGYTF. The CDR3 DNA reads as TGCGCCAGCAGCTTGGGGACGATTAACTATGGCTACACCTTC.

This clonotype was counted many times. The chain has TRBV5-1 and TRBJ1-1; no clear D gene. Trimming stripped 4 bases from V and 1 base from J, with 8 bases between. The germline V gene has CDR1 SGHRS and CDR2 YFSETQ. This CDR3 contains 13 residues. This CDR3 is CASSQDSNTEAFF. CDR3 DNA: TGCGCCAGCAGCCAGGACTCGAACACTGAAGCTTTCTTT.

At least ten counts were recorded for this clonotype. The CDR3 nucleotides are TGTGCCAGCAGCGTACAAACTAGCGGGGGGGCGGTTGAGCAGTTCTTC. Its translation: CASSVQTSGGAVEQFF. V is TRBV7-2 and J is TRBJ2-1, with TRBD2 matching 13 bases. The trim removed 5 bases at V and 9 bases at J, leaving 10 bases unmatched. Germline lookup yields CDR1 SGHTA and CDR2 FQGNSA. CDR3 length: 16 residues.

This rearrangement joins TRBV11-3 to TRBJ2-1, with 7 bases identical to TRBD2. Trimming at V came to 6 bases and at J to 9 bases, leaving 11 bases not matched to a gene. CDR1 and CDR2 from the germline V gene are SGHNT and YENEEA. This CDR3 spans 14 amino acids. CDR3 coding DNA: TGTGCCAGCAGTGGGGGAGCGGGGTTTGGTGAGCAGTTCTTC. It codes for CASSGGAGFGEQFF.

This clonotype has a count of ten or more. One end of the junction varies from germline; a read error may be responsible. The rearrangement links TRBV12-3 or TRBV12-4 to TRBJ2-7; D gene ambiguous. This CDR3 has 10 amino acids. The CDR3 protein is CASSPPAKAF. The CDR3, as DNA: TGTGCCAGCAGCCCCCCTGCAAAGGCCTTC.

CDR3 residues: CATLLGENTEAFF. In DNA, the CDR3 is TGTGCCACCCTACTGGGGGAGAACACTGAAGCTTTCTTT. The rearrangement joins TRBV10-3 to TRBJ1-1, with D maybe TRBD1 (5 bases). The V end was cut by 10 bases, the J end by 1 base, with 13 bases between. The CDR3 contains 13 residues. The germline gives CDR1 ENHRY, CDR2 SYGVKD.

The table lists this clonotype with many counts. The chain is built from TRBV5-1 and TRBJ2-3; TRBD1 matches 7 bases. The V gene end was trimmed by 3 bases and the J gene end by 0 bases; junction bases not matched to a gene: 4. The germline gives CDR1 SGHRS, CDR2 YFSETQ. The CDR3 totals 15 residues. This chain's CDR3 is CASSSGQYSTDTQYF. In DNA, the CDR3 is TGCGCCAGCAGCTCGGGACAGTATAGCACAGATACGCAGTATTTT. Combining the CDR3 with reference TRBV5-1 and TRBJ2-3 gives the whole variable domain KAGVTQTPRYLIKTRGQQVTLSCSPISGHRSVSWYQQTPGQGLQFLFEYFSETQRNKGNFPGRFSGRQFSNSRSEMNVSTLELGDSALYLCASSSGQYSTDTQYFGPGTRLTVL.

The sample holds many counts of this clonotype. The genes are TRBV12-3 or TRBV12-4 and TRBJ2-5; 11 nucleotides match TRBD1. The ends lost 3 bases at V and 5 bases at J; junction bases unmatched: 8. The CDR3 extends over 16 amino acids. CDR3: CASSFSGTGGKETQYF. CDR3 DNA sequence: TGTGCCAGCAGTTTTTCCGGGACAGGGGGAAAGGAGACCCAGTACTTC.

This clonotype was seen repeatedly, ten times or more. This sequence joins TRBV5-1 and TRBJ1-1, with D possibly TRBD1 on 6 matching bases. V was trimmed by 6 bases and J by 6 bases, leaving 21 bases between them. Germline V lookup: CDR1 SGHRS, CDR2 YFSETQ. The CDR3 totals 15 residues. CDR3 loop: CASTLEGGIRAEAFF. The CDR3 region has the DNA TGCGCCAGCACTTTGGAGGGGGGAATTCGGGCTGAAGCTTTCTTT.

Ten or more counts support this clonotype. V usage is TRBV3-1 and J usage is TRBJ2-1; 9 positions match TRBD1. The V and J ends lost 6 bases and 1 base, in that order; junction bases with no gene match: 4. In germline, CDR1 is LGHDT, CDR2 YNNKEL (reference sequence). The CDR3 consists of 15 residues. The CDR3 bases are TGTGCCAGCAGTCTACAGGGGGCTTCCTACAATGAGCAGTTCTTC. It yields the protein CASSLQGASYNEQFF.

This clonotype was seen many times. CDR3 protein: CSVEGRGYEQFF. CDR3 in DNA: TGCAGCGTTGAAGGCAGGGGATATGAGCAGTTCTTC. This rearrangement joins TRBV29-1 to TRBJ2-1; tentative D call: TRBD1 (6 bases). The V end was cut by 1 base, the J end by 8 bases, with 9 bases between. CDR3 size: 12 residues. CDR1 is SQVTM and CDR2 is ANQGSEA in the germline V gene.

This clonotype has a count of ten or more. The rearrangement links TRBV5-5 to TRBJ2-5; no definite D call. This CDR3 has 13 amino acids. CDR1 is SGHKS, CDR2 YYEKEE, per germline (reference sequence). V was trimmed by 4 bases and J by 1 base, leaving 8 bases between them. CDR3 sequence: CASSAPTQETQYF. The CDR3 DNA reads TGTGCCAGCAGCGCGCCTACCCAAGAGACCCAGTACTTC.

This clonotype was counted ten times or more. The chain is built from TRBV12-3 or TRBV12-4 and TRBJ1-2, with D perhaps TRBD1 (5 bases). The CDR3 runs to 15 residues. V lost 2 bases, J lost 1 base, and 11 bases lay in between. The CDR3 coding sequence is TGTGCCAGCAGTTTATACCCCAGGGATAACTATGGCTACACCTTC. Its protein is CASSLYPRDNYGYTF.